Presented here are 19 T cell receptor beta chains from one specimen sequenced in a study of T-cell reconstitution after alpha-beta-depleted transplantation in children. It was with unique molecular identifiers that the TCRbeta library was prepared. Each CDR3 protein gets one entry after TCRdb re-called the PCR reads with MiXCR. The sample includes just over 350,000 distinct CDR3 sequences, 13% of them seen just once. The sequenced sample was PBMCs, obtained from the stem cell graft. Receptors were obtained from a human donor who donated a stem cell graft to a child with Fanconi anemia.

This clonotype has at least ten counts. The chain uses TRBV27 and TRBJ2-2; D is undetermined. V lost 7 bases and J lost 5, with 11 bases in between. The CDR3 sequence is 13 residues long. Germline-derived CDR1 and CDR2 are MNHEY and SMNVEV (reference sequence). The CDR3 region has the DNA TGTGCCAGCAACCGAGTAGGGACCGGGGAGCTGTTTTTT. Amino acid sequence: CASNRVGTGELFF.

The chain combines TRBV7-8 with TRBJ2-7; D uncertain. Germline CDR1 is SGHVS and CDR2 is FQNEAQ. V lost 2 bases and J 2 bases, leaving 10 bases between the germline ends. The CDR3 loop spans 14 amino acids. CDR3 DNA: TGTGCCAGCAGCTTATTGAGAGGTACCTACGAGCAGTACTTC. Translation gives CASSLLRGTYEQYF. The full variable domain, in which reference TRBV7-8 and TRBJ2-7 provide the parts outside the CDR3, is GAGVSQSPRYKVAKRGQDVALRCDPISGHVSLFWYQQALGQGPEFLTYFQNEAQLDKSGLPSDRFFAERPEGSVSTLKIQRTQQEDSAVYLCASSLLRGTYEQYFGPGTRLTVT.

A few counts support this clonotype. The V and J genes are TRBV7-2 and TRBJ1-5; D unclear. V gave up 1 base and J gave up 7 bases, with 8 bases separating them. Germline V CDR1 and CDR2: SGHTA, FQGNSA. The CDR3 spans 13 residues. CDR3 DNA: TGTGCCAGCAGCTTAGACGGGAAGCAGCCCCAGCATTTT. This encodes CASSLDGKQPQHF.

The V call is TRBV5-1, the J call TRBJ2-5; D perhaps matches TRBD2 (5 bases). Trimming left V 4 bases short and J 10 bases short, with 17 bases between. The CDR3 is made up of 13 amino acids. Per germline, CDR1 SGHRS and CDR2 YFSETQ. The CDR3 is CASSREPNGRQYF. Written as DNA, the CDR3 is TGCGCCAGCAGCCGGGAACCTAACGGGCGCCAGTACTTC.

The V gene is TRBV29-1, the J gene TRBJ1-2; TRBD1 is a possible D gene (6 bases). The germline V gene has CDR1 SQVTM and CDR2 ANQGSEA. The CDR3 covers 13 residues. Trimming stripped 0 bases from V and 5 bases from J, with 10 bases between. The CDR3 protein is CSVEDRDKYGYTF. Here the CDR3 DNA reads TGCAGCGTTGAAGACCGGGACAAGTATGGCTACACCTTC.

The chain recombines TRBV28 with TRBJ2-2, with D perhaps TRBD1 or TRBD2 (5 bases each). The length of the CDR3 is 19 residues. Germline V gene data show CDR1 as MDHEN and CDR2 as SYDVKM. V dropped 6 bases and J dropped 0 bases, with 23 bases sitting between them. The CDR3 region is CASSPGPRGSIPNTGELFF. The CDR3 coding sequence is TGTGCCAGCAGCCCCGGGCCCCGGGGCTCTATACCGAACACCGGGGAGCTGTTTTTT.

This clonotype has ten or more counts. The chain uses TRBV2 and TRBJ1-1; 11 nucleotides align to TRBD1. V trimming: 6 bases; J trimming: 6 bases; junction bases outside the gene matches: 6. Germline V gene lookup returns CDR1 SNHLY and CDR2 FYNNEI. There are 14 residues in the CDR3. CDR3 protein: CASRPGQGVSEAFF. The CDR3 DNA is TGTGCCAGCAGACCGGGACAGGGGGTATCTGAAGCTTTCTTT.

This sequence joins TRBV6-1 and TRBJ2-7, with D tentatively TRBD1 (6 bases). Trimming took off 8 bases at V and 9 bases at J, with 23 bases between the two ends. CDR3 size: 14 residues. Germline CDR1 is MNHNS and CDR2 is SASEGT. CDR3 residues: CASFAAAGAEGQYF. The CDR3 bases are TGTGCCAGCTTCGCAGCGGCAGGGGCCGAGGGGCAGTACTTC.

This clonotype has a handful of counts. The gene calls are TRBV19 and TRBJ1-1; TRBD1 might be the D (5 bases). Germline V gives CDR1 LNHDA, CDR2 SQIVND (reference sequence). V lost 2 bases and J 4 bases, leaving 14 bases between the germline ends. CDR3 length: 15 amino acids. Here the CDR3 reads CASSIFRREGTEAFF. The CDR3, as DNA: TGTGCCAGTAGTATATTCCGCAGGGAGGGCACTGAAGCTTTCTTT.

V is TRBV7-9 and J is TRBJ1-3, with TRBD1 identical over 7 bases. The CDR3 extends over 15 amino acids. V lost 2 bases, J lost 3 bases, and 4 bases stayed unmatched. CDR1 and CDR2 (germline): SEHNR, FQNEAQ (reference sequence). The CDR3 region is CASSLKGGIGNTIYF. The CDR3 nucleotides read TGTGCCAGCAGCTTAAAAGGGGGCATTGGAAACACCATATATTTT.

V and J are TRBV5-1 and TRBJ2-3; maybe TRBD2 (5 bases). This CDR3 contains 16 residues. Trimming cost V 5 bases and J 2 bases, with 18 bases left between them. Germline V gene sequence: CDR1 SGHRS, CDR2 YFSETQ. This CDR3 is CASSPVKRLSTDTQYF. CDR3 in DNA: TGCGCCAGCAGTCCCGTGAAGCGGCTATCCACAGATACGCAGTATTTT. Full variable domain (missing parts from reference TRBV5-1 and TRBJ2-3): KAGVTQTPRYLIKTRGQQVTLSCSPISGHRSVSWYQQTPGQGLQFLFEYFSETQRNKGNFPGRFSGRQFSNSRSEMNVSTLELGDSALYLCASSPVKRLSTDTQYFGPGTRLTVL.

This clonotype was detected ten times or more. The chain combines TRBV29-1 with TRBJ2-3; 11 bases are shared with TRBD2. The CDR3 runs 13 residues. The V gene end was trimmed by 6 bases and the J gene end by 4 bases; junction bases not matched to a gene: 3. Per the germline V gene, CDR1 is SQVTM and CDR2 is ANQGSEA. The CDR3 spells CSVGLAVADTQYF. The DNA of the CDR3 is TGCAGCGTGGGACTAGCGGTGGCAGATACGCAGTATTTT.

The V gene is TRBV7-3, the J gene TRBJ1-6, with TRBD1 identical over 9 bases. Germline V gene lookup returns CDR1 SGHTA and CDR2 FQGTGA. V trimming: 4 bases; J trimming: 10 bases; junction bases outside the gene matches: 8. This CDR3 spans 15 amino acids. The CDR3 nucleotides are TGTGCCAGCAGCTCTACAGGGGGCAAAGGGTCACCCCTCCACTTT. This gives the protein CASSSTGGKGSPLHF.

The V call is TRBV5-6, the J call TRBJ1-2, with D uncertain. The CDR3 runs to 12 residues. Germline V gene data show CDR1 as SGHDT and CDR2 as YYEEEE. Trimming took 3 bases from V and 8 from J, leaving 11 bases between them. The CDR3 DNA reads TGTGCCAGCAGCTCGACGGAGGTAGGCTACACCTTC. It codes for CASSSTEVGYTF. Drawing the rest from reference TRBV5-6 and TRBJ1-2, the complete variable domain is DAGVTQSPTHLIKTRGQQVTLRCSPKSGHDTVSWYQQALGQGPQFIFQYYEEEERQRGNFPDRFSGHQFPNYSSELNVNALLLGDSALYLCASSSTEVGYTFGSGTRLTVV.

Worth noting for this clonotype: The junction departs from germline at one end; a sequencing error may be responsible. CDR3 in DNA: TGTACCAGCAGTTTAGGCGACAGGGGGACCCCTGGGGCCAACGTCCTGACTTTC. This codes for CTSSLGDRGTPGANVLTF. V is TRBV12-3 or TRBV12-4 and J is TRBJ2-6; 9 bases match TRBD1. The CDR3 is 18 residues long.

The chain joins TRBV2 to TRBJ2-2, with D perhaps TRBD1 or TRBD2 (6 bases each). The V and J ends lost 5 bases and 5 bases respectively, with 15 bases between them. Germline-derived CDR1 and CDR2 are SNHLY and FYNNEI. The CDR3 spans 15 residues. Here the CDR3 DNA reads TGTGCCAGCAGTATATTAAGGGGGGAAACCGGGGAGCTGTTTTTT. This codes for CASSILRGETGELFF.

The J gene is TRBJ1-6, the V gene TRBV7-8; D unresolved. The CDR3 covers 14 residues. Germline CDR1 reads SGHVS; CDR2 reads FQNEAQ. The V end lost 1 base, the J end lost 10 bases, and 11 bases lay between the germline ends. CDR3 sequence reads: CASSLEQRRSPLHF. In DNA, the CDR3 is TGTGCCAGCAGCTTAGAACAGAGGAGGTCACCCCTCCACTTT.

This clonotype came up a few times. The chain combines TRBV12-3 or TRBV12-4 with TRBJ1-1; 9 bases match TRBD1. V lost 6 bases, J lost 1 base, and 9 bases stayed unmatched. The CDR3 runs 16 residues. The DNA for the CDR3 is TGTGCCAGCAGCCCCTCTCGGGACAGGGAGAACACTGAAGCTTTCTTT. Its protein is CASSPSRDRENTEAFF.

This clonotype has just a few counts. The chain is built from TRBV28 and TRBJ1-2, with TRBD1 matching 8 bases. CDR1 MDHEN and CDR2 SYDVKM come from the germline V gene. The CDR3 loop spans 15 amino acids. The V segment lost 6 bases and the J segment 8 bases; nucleotides outside the gene matches: 14. CDR3 in DNA: TGTGCCAGCAGCCCCGGACAGGGAGTAACCCACGGCTACACCTTC. This gives the protein CASSPGQGVTHGYTF.